Sequencing of this T cell receptor beta chain was carried out in a study of blood T cells in healthy people across ages. In the study overall: The template switching approach captured approximately one barcoded beta molecule for every two T cells. Overall study results and limits: Diversity was higher, and naive CD4+ cells more numerous, in long-lived donors than in aged donors.

The use of a sample-barcoded 5' primer and a J-beta primer mix characterized a second PCR of about 6 to 11 cycles. In TCRdb, the 5' RACE reads were re-called with MiXCR into one record per CDR3 protein. The sample holds around 580,000 distinct CDR3 sequences; around 50% are singletons and the top ten take approximately 23%. This clonotype was seen only once. Its antigen is not known. Drawing of peripheral blood yielded 7.5 to 10 milliliters from each donor. Sequenced: blood. The clonotype was recovered from a man older than 75 in good health.

DNA of the CDR3: TGTGCCAGCAGCCCAGGGGTAGGGGCGGGGACCTACGAGCAGTACTTC. Translation: CASSPGVGAGTYEQYF. The chain has TRBV7-2 and TRBJ2-7; D might be TRBD1 or TRBD2, each matching 6 bases. CDR1 SGHTA and CDR2 FQGNSA come from the germline V gene. The V gene lost 5 bases and the J gene lost 2 bases, with 19 bases spanning the gap. The CDR3 has 16 amino acids. The whole variable domain, remainder taken from reference TRBV7-2 and TRBJ2-7, is GAGVSQSPSNKVTEKGKDVELRCDPISGHTALYWYRQSLGQGLEFLIYFQGNSAPDKSGLPSDRFSAERTGGSVSTLTIQRTQQEDSAVYLCASSPGVGAGTYEQYFGPGTRLTVT.